These T cell receptor beta chains were read from a single sample in a study of OX40 agonist ivuxolimab in advanced cancers. TCRdb's table, derived via immunoSEQ multiplex PCR, lists solely in-frame clones and lacks some. Of 45,000 to 50,000 clones listed, about four fifths are singletons. The input for sequencing was CD4+ or CD8+ T cells sorted from blood, taken in a trial of the OX40 agonist ivuxolimab. The receptors shown here come from an adult with an advanced solid tumor such as melanoma, head and neck, liver or kidney cancer. Both conserved end residues are part of each CDR3.

j_call	v_call	cdr3_aa
TRBJ1-1	TRBV5-4	CASSLGGNTEAFF
TRBJ1-4	TRBV15	CATSSLGQATNEKLFF
TRBJ2-5	TRBV12-5	CASGSYPVQETQYF
TRBJ1-2	TRBV25-1	CASSELGGYGYTF
TRBJ1-4	TRBV4-2	CASSGQGRVYDDEKLFF
TRBJ1-1	TRBV11-2	CASSPQGLNTEAFF
TRBJ1-1	TRBV10-3	CAITSPPNTEAFF
TRBJ1-2	TRBV19	CASSMGGQGKSGYTF
TRBJ1-6	TRBV7-3	CASSFRSYNSPLHF
TRBJ1-1	TRBV28	CASSDNRVIGAFF
TRBJ1-2	TRBV28	CASSHRRGTLYGYTF
TRBJ1-4	TRBV9	CASTPREGAATNEKLFF
TRBJ2-7	TRBV18	CASSPPGLAGWLYF
TRBJ2-5	TRBV5-1	CASRLALQETQYF
TRBJ2-7	TRBV5-1	CASGRTSASYEQYF
TRBJ2-1	TRBV29-1	CSVGGVAGGYNEQFF
TRBJ1-1	TRBV14	CASSRPGGAAFF
TRBJ1-3	TRBV5-1	CASSSQGGGNTIYF